The 27 T cell receptor beta chains presented below share a single source sample, sequenced in a study of T cell responses to AZD1222 COVID-19 vaccine. Sequencing used immunoSEQ multiplex PCR; TCRdb keeps in-frame clones, though not all of them. The sample lists 74,000 or so clones, around 80% occurring once. Sequencing was performed on peripheral blood, taken on day 0 of AZD1222 vaccination. The receptors shown here come from an adult in good health.

The rearrangement uses TRBV6-5 and TRBJ2-7; 7 bases map to TRBD1. The CDR3 contains 13 residues. Germline CDR1 is MNHEY and CDR2 is SVGAGI. J gave up 3 bases and V 6 bases, and 5 bases lay outside the gene matches. The CDR3 sequence: CASRPGQYYEQYF. In DNA form, the CDR3 reads TGTGCCAGCAGACCGGGACAGTACTACGAGCAGTACTTC.

In its sample, this clone was seen a few times. The chain combines TRBV27 with TRBJ2-1; possible D gene TRBD1, 5 bases. CDR3 length: 17 amino acids. The V gene's germline CDR1 is MNHEY and CDR2 SMNVEV (reference sequence). V lost 4 bases and J 0 bases, leaving 16 bases between the germline ends. The CDR3 DNA reads as TGTGCCAGCAGTTCGGCCATAACAGGAGACTCCTACAATGAGCAGTTCTTC. It is translated as CASSSAITGDSYNEQFF.

The CDR3 is CASSLAELPYNEQFF. The CDR3 nucleotides read TGTGCCAGCAGCTTAGCTGAACTCCCCTACAATGAGCAGTTCTTC. This sequence joins TRBV7-3 and TRBJ2-1; D remains ambiguous. Trimming shortened V by 2 bases and J by 2 bases, and 10 bases separated the two germline ends. Germline CDR1 and CDR2: SGHTA and FQGTGA. This CDR3 has 15 amino acids.

This clone came up once. The CDR3 protein is CASTVGRNNEKLFF. CDR3 bases: TGTGCCAGCACGGTCGGGAGGAATAATGAAAAACTGTTTTTT. This chain uses TRBV7-9 with TRBJ1-4; no firm D call. Trimming shortened V by 7 bases and J by 4 bases, and 13 bases separated the two germline ends. The CDR3 is 14 amino acids. Germline CDR1 reads SEHNR; CDR2 reads FQNEAQ (reference sequence).

The chain is built from TRBV3-1 (or the pseudogene TRBV3-2) and TRBJ2-5; D perhaps matches TRBD1 (7 bases). Germline V gives CDR1 LGHDT, CDR2 YNNKEL (reference sequence). The CDR3 runs 14 residues. Trimming removed 3 bases at V and 5 bases at J, with 13 bases between. CDR3 region: CASSHTGAGETQYF. The CDR3, as DNA: TGTGCCAGCAGCCATACAGGGGCGGGGGAGACCCAGTACTTC.

This chain uses TRBV6-5 with TRBJ2-1; D unclear. V shed 2 bases and J shed 5 bases, with 7 bases lying between them. The CDR3 is 13 residues long. From germline, CDR1 is MNHEY and CDR2 SVGAGI. This chain's CDR3 is CASSYEMHNEQFF. DNA of the CDR3: TGTGCCAGCAGTTACGAGATGCACAATGAGCAGTTCTTC.

The chain combines TRBV9 with TRBJ2-3; 8 nucleotides match TRBD1. V shed 2 bases and J 1 base; nucleotides not matched to a gene: 3. This CDR3 is built from 15 residues. Germline CDR1 is SGDLS and CDR2 is YYNGEE. CDR3 amino acids: CASSVGQGGTDTQYF. CDR3 sequence (DNA): TGTGCCAGCAGCGTTGGACAGGGAGGCACAGATACGCAGTATTTT.

The V call is TRBV30, the J call TRBJ2-7; a possible D gene is TRBD2 (6 bases). V dropped 1 base and J dropped 2 bases, with 15 bases sitting between them. The CDR3 has 15 residues. Per germline, CDR1 GTSNPN and CDR2 SVGIG (reference sequence). CDR3 protein: CAWSDPGLVTYEQYF. As DNA, the CDR3 is TGTGCCTGGAGTGACCCGGGACTGGTAACCTACGAGCAGTACTTC.

There are a few counts of this clone. The chain links TRBV6-2 or TRBV6-3 to TRBJ1-2; D is perhaps TRBD1 (5 bases). V was clipped by 5 bases and J by 8 bases, with 18 bases between them. Germline V gene lookup returns CDR1 MNHEY and CDR2 SVGEGT. This CDR3 has 14 amino acids. DNA for the CDR3: TGTGCCAGCAGTCCCCTGGGGGGGAGAAACGGCTACACCTTC. This codes for CASSPLGGRNGYTF.

The CDR3 is CASSLSGRAKDEQFF. CDR3 DNA sequence: TGTGCCAGCAGCTTAAGCGGGAGGGCCAAGGATGAGCAGTTCTTC. The chain couples TRBV7-9 to TRBJ2-1, with 10 bases lining up with TRBD2. V dropped 2 bases and J dropped 8; count of bases not matched to a gene: 6. This CDR3 spans 15 amino acids. Germline assignment: CDR1 SEHNR and CDR2 FQNEAQ (reference sequence).

The chain combines TRBV5-1 with TRBJ1-2, with D possibly being TRBD1 (5 bases). V shed 0 bases and J shed 4 bases, with 13 bases lying between them. Germline V gene sequence: CDR1 SGHRS, CDR2 YFSETQ. CDR3 length: 15 residues. The CDR3 loop reads CASSLEPGRSYGYTF. As DNA, the CDR3 is TGCGCCAGCAGCTTGGAACCAGGGAGAAGCTATGGCTACACCTTC.

This clone was seen just once. CDR3 region: CASSADRHSPLHF. The CDR3 DNA follows: TGTGCCAGCAGCGCGGACAGGCATTCACCCCTCCACTTT. The V and J genes are TRBV3-1 (or the pseudogene TRBV3-2) and TRBJ1-6; 7 positions match TRBD1. Germline lookup yields CDR1 LGHDT and CDR2 YNNKEL (reference sequence). Trimming removed 5 bases from V and 8 bases from J; junction bases left unmatched: 3. The CDR3 spans 13 residues.

The CDR3 is CASSLGLGLGEETQYF. CDR3 coding DNA: TGTGCCAGCAGCTTAGGCCTGGGACTAGGGGAAGAGACCCAGTACTTC. J is TRBJ2-5 and V is TRBV7-6; TRBD2 aligns across 8 bases. CDR1 and CDR2 from the germline V gene are SGHVS and FNYEAQ. This CDR3 region has 16 residues. The J segment lost 3 bases and the V segment lost 1 base, leaving 7 bases of the junction unmatched.

The V call is TRBV9, the J call TRBJ2-3; D is ambiguous. V lost 4 bases and J 4 bases, leaving 4 bases between the germline ends. Germline V lookup: CDR1 SGDLS, CDR2 YYNGEE. This CDR3 is 11 amino acids long. DNA of the CDR3: TGTGCCAGCAGCCCCTCAGATACGCAGTATTTT. Protein: CASSPSDTQYF.

This rearrangement joins TRBV11-2 to TRBJ2-1, with D uncertain. Germline assignment: CDR1 SGHAT and CDR2 FQNNGV. The CDR3 contains 12 residues. Trimming removed 8 bases from V and 8 bases from J, with 13 bases in between. The CDR3 region is CASPYRGDEQFF. The DNA for the CDR3 is TGTGCCAGCCCTTACCGAGGAGATGAGCAGTTCTTC.

V gene TRBV18 combines with J gene TRBJ1-2; 8 bases line up with TRBD1. Germline trimming cut 3 bases from V and 5 bases from J; bases unmatched to any gene: 8. Germline-derived CDR1 and CDR2 are KGHSH and LQKENI. This CDR3 comprises 15 residues. For the CDR3, the DNA is TGTGCCAGCTCACCCCCAGGGGGCGCATTATATGGCTACACCTTC. It specifies CASSPPGGALYGYTF.

This chain connects TRBV19 to TRBJ1-1, with D unresolved. From germline, CDR1 is LNHDA and CDR2 SQIVND (reference sequence). The CDR3 sequence is 13 residues long. The V end was cut by 1 base, the J end by 1 base, with 4 bases between. The CDR3 here is CASSIGRNTEAFF. CDR3 DNA sequence: TGTGCCAGTAGTATAGGCAGGAACACTGAAGCTTTCTTT.

The rearrangement links TRBV19 to TRBJ1-5, with 7 bases aligning to TRBD1. Germline trimming cut 9 bases from V and 3 bases from J; bases unmatched to any gene: 5. The CDR3 contains 13 residues. The germline gives CDR1 LNHDA, CDR2 SQIVND (reference sequence). CDR3 sequence: CASNRGHNQPQHF. CDR3 coding DNA: TGTGCCAGCAACAGGGGCCACAATCAGCCCCAGCATTTT.

This clone was picked up a small number of times. The V call is TRBV4-2, the J call TRBJ1-3; D is unresolved. This CDR3 spans 16 amino acids. V lost 0 bases to trimming and J lost 4 bases, with 13 bases between them. Germline V gene lookup returns CDR1 LGHNA and CDR2 YNFKEQ. CDR3 loop: CASSQEPLSLGNTIYF. The CDR3 coding sequence is TGTGCCAGCAGCCAAGAGCCCCTCTCTCTGGGAAACACCATATATTTT.

The chain uses TRBV7-6 and TRBJ2-7; TRBD1 agrees at 9 bases. V trimming: 2 bases; J trimming: 3 bases; junction bases outside the gene matches: 5. Germline CDR1 SGHVS, CDR2 FNYEAQ. The CDR3 is 15 residues long. CDR3 bases: TGTGCCAGCAGCTTAAGACCGGGACAGGGCTACGAGCAGTACTTC. Translating gives CASSLRPGQGYEQYF. The variable domain in full, with the rest retrieved from reference TRBV7-6 and TRBJ2-7, is GAGVSQSPRYKVTKRGQDVALRCDPISGHVSLYWYRQALGQGPEFLTYFNYEAQQDKSGLPNDRFSAERPEGSISTLTIQRTEQRDSAMYRCASSLRPGQGYEQYFGPGTRLTVT.

The CDR3 sequence: CASSQSQGLNEQFF. The CDR3 DNA reads TGTGCCAGCAGCCAAAGTCAGGGACTTAATGAGCAGTTCTTC. The genes are TRBV11-2 and TRBJ2-1; D might be TRBD2 (6 bases). V was clipped by 5 bases and J by 7 bases, with 15 bases between them. The CDR3 extends over 14 amino acids. Germline CDR1 and CDR2: SGHAT and FQNNGV.

This chain links TRBV27 with TRBJ1-1; no clear D gene. Germline V gene data show CDR1 as MNHEY and CDR2 as SMNVEV (reference sequence). V lost 1 base, J lost 0 bases, and 9 bases lay in between. The CDR3 spans 15 residues. Here the CDR3 reads CASSLLGTMNTEAFF. The CDR3 coding sequence is TGTGCCAGCAGTTTATTAGGCACTATGAACACTGAAGCTTTCTTT.

The chain employs TRBV6-5 and TRBJ1-1; the D is unclear. The CDR3 is made up of 15 amino acids. The ends were cut back, 0 bases at V and 4 bases at J, with 12 bases in the middle. The germline gives CDR1 MNHEY, CDR2 SVGAGI. The CDR3 DNA sequence: TGTGCCAGCAGTTACTCGTCGATCGGGATCACTGAAGCTTTCTTT. Translation gives CASSYSSIGITEAFF.

The chain has TRBV7-9 and TRBJ1-6, with D tentatively TRBD1 (5 bases). Germline V gene lookup returns CDR1 SEHNR and CDR2 FQNEAQ (reference sequence). Trimming stripped 3 bases from V and 3 bases from J, with 15 bases between. The CDR3 contains 17 residues. The CDR3 DNA reads TGTGCCAGCAGCTTTAATCCAGGGAAAGGCTATAATTCACCCCTCCACTTT. This sequence encodes CASSFNPGKGYNSPLHF. Together with reference TRBV7-9 and TRBJ1-6, the CDR3 gives the full variable domain: DTGVSQNPRHKITKRGQNVTFRCDPISEHNRLYWYRQTLGQGPEFLTYFQNEAQLEKSRLLSDRFSAERPKGSFSTLEIQRTEQGDSAMYLCASSFNPGKGYNSPLHFGNGTRLTVT.

The CDR3 region is CASSPRTGAGDGYTF. The CDR3 DNA reads as TGTGCCAGCAGCCCACGGACAGGGGCGGGTGATGGCTACACCTTC. The rearrangement links TRBV7-9 to TRBJ1-2; 9 bases line up with TRBD1. Trimming at V came to 5 bases and at J to 6 bases, leaving 10 bases not matched to a gene. CDR1 is SEHNR and CDR2 is FQNEAQ in the germline V gene (reference sequence). CDR3 size: 15 residues. Based on the CDR3 plus reference TRBV7-9 and TRBJ1-2, the full variable domain is DTGVSQNPRHKITKRGQNVTFRCDPISEHNRLYWYRQTLGQGPEFLTYFQNEAQLEKSRLLSDRFSAERPKGSFSTLEIQRTEQGDSAMYLCASSPRTGAGDGYTFGSGTRLTVV.

This chain connects TRBV18 to TRBJ2-7; D is unresolved. The germline gives CDR1 KGHSH, CDR2 LQKENI. The CDR3 consists of 15 residues. Trimming stripped 0 bases from V and 3 bases from J, with 12 bases between. CDR3 loop: CASSPPSSQSYEQYF. The CDR3 DNA reads as TGTGCCAGCTCACCACCCTCCAGTCAAAGCTACGAGCAGTACTTC.

The chain uses TRBV4-3 and TRBJ1-3, with 8 bases fitting TRBD1. V lost 0 bases to trimming and J lost 2 bases; unmatched junction nucleotides: 3. There are 16 residues in the CDR3. Per germline, CDR1 LGHNA and CDR2 YSLEER. The CDR3 nucleotides are TGCGCCAGCAGCCAAGATTCGACAGGGGCTGGAAACACCATATATTTT. Translating gives CASSQDSTGAGNTIYF.